This TCR beta chain originates from a study of vaccination and CD4 T cells after COVID-19 (dated by TCRdb to between 2021 and 2023). In terms of the full investigation: Convalescent patients had a positive SARS-CoV-2 result on nasal swab PCR, and of these patients, some ten had mild disease and one had severe disease. The convalescent cohort comprised six males and four females, including two Hispanic individuals, seven Caucasians, two Asians and one multiracial person. Each participant got two doses of either the Pfizer-BioNTech BNT162b2 vaccine (n=8) or the Moderna mRNA-1273 vaccine (n=2). Post-COVID blood samples from convalescent patients were collected a median of approximately 93 days after diagnosis, with a range of roughly 35 to 161 days. Post-vaccine blood samples were collected a median of about 72 days after the second vaccine dose, ranging from about 12 to 241 days. Overlapping spike peptide pools from SARS-CoV-2 and from the common cold coronaviruses HCoV-NL63, HCoV-OC43 and HCoV-229E were used as culture stimuli. As controls, cultures received a CEFX viral epitope pool (the positive control), an HIV-1 Nef peptide pool (the negative control), or no peptide at all. The spike-specific CD4+ TCR repertoire was compared before and after mRNA vaccination in about nine COVID-19 convalescent patients and several infection-naive healthy vaccine recipients. The paper's findings and limits, for the study overall: The median count of SARS-CoV-2-reactive clonotypes went up from 21 after infection to about 41 after vaccination, although the change was not significant. Among the post-vaccine SARS-CoV-2-reactive clones in convalescent patients, a median approximately 90% showed up only after vaccination, which suggests vaccine-specific priming. Nearly all vaccine-specific clones in convalescent patients (304 of 307) were mono-reactive for SARS-CoV-2 spike rather than cross-reactive with common cold coronaviruses. Relatively few convalescent patients were included in the study, and early timepoints after natural infection were not analyzed.

Looking up the germline V gene yields CDR1 SGHTA and CDR2 FQGNSA. The V and J ends are trimmed by 3 bases and 0 bases, leaving 20 bases between them. Including the terminal cysteine and phenylalanine, the CDR3 comprises 18 residues. CDR3 DNA only is kept here, 54 bases in frame from base 1. With respect to this clonotype: The antigen it recognizes is unknown. The record has no base qualities; no much larger clone is one base away.

Library method: PCR. At the Johns Hopkins FTIC core, DNA from the cultured CD4+ T cells underwent TCR sequencing with the Oncomine TCR Beta short-read assay. The QIAamp micro DNA kit was used to extract genomic DNA from the cultured CD4+ T cells. Oncomine TCR Beta libraries from cultured CD4+ T cells were pooled with unique dual indexes and sequenced on an Illumina iSeq 100. In the authors' own workflow: Non-productive sequences were removed, and CDR3s not starting with C, not ending with F or W, or shorter than 7 amino acids were discarded. The MANAFEST web application identified antigen-specific clonotypes by comparing peptide-stimulated wells against reference wells and other culture wells. For a clone to be called positive, the clone needed an FDR below 0.05, an odds ratio above 5, and a productive frequency above 0.1% in at least two of three replicate wells. A clonotype counted as cross-reactive if it showed significant expansion both in the SARS-CoV-2 spike wells and in at least one common cold coronavirus spike condition. CDR3 homology was assessed with Levenshtein distances (stringdist) and unrooted phylogenetic trees (ape) in R version 3.6.1. Using fastp trimming at Q25 and MiXCR clonotype assembly, TCRdb reanalyzed the public sequencing data and kept in-frame beta chains. Records with the same CDR3 protein are collapsed into one entry carrying the most frequent genes and DNA. For this entry, the V and J calls and clone size follow TCRdb and not the study's own pipeline. This sample lists more than 9,000 distinct CDR3 sequences; 45% were detected once. The biggest ten clones account for under 25% of the sample.

The sample's treatment or condition label, in plain terms: roughly 10-day PBMC culture with coronavirus spike peptide pools or control peptides (ViraFEST assay). To expand antigen-specific T cells with peptide pools and then pick out the expanded clonotypes through TCR sequencing, the study relied on the ViraFEST assay. The positive SARS-CoV-2 PCR tests of the convalescent patients were dated from March to December 2020, before the Alpha, Beta and Delta variants emerged in the United States. Each well held 2.1 million or so PBMCs cultured in IMDM containing roughly 5% human AB serum and approximately 10 IU/ml IL-2, with about 9.1 ug/ml peptide pools added. Half of the culture medium was replaced with fresh IL-2-containing medium on days 3 and 7. After approximately 10 days of culture, CD4+ T cells were isolated by negative selection using the EasySep CD4+ T cell isolation kit. Ficoll-Paque Plus gradient centrifugation was used to isolate PBMCs from whole blood, and the isolated PBMCs were then either used fresh or cryopreserved at -140C. In general, triplicate wells were set up for every culture condition.

The sequencing used cultured CD4+ T cells from blood, collected after SARS-CoV-2 vaccination. Recombination joined TRBV7-2 with TRBJ1-1; the D gene is possibly TRBD1, with 6 bases matching. The sequence was collected from a human donor with COVID-19. The nucleotide sequence reads TGTGCCAGCAGCTTGGCGGTTCGAGGGGGGACAATGAACACTGAAGCTTTCTTT. It encodes CASSLAVRGGTMNTEAFF.